The present T cell receptor beta chain was sequenced within a study of T cell changes during pregnancy in multiple sclerosis. The CDR3 is made up of 15 amino acids. CDR1 is SNHLY, CDR2 FYNNEI, per germline. V shed 4 bases, J shed 0 bases, and the junction held 2 bases outside the gene matches. TCRdb keeps only in-frame clones here, not all; method: immunoSEQ multiplex PCR. The sample includes tens of thousands of clones, around 90% of them seen just once. Sequences were derived from peripheral blood, sampled in the third trimester of pregnancy. The receptor comes from a female donor in good health, enrolled as a control in a pregnancy study. The chain links TRBV2 to TRBJ2-3; 9 nucleotides agree with TRBD2. CDR3 protein: CASSALAGSTDTQYF. The CDR3 DNA reads as TGTGCCAGCAGTGCACTAGCGGGTAGCACAGATACGCAGTATTTT.